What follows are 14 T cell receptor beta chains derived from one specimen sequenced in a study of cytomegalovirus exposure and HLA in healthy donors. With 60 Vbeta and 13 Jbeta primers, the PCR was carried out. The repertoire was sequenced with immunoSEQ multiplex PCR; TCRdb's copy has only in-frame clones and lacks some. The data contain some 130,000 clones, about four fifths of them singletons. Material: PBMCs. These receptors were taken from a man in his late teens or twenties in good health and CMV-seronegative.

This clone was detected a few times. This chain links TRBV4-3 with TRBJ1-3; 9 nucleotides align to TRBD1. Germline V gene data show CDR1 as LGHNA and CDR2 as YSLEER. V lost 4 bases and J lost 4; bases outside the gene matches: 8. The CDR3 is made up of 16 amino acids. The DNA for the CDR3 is TGCGCCAGCAGCCTGTTAACCGGGACAGGGGGAAACACCATATATTTT. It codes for CASSLLTGTGGNTIYF.

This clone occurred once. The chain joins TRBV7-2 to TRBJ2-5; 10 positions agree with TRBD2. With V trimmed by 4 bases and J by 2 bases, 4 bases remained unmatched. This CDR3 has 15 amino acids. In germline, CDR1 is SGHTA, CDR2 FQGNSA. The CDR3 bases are TGTGCCAGCAGCTCGGGACTAGCGTTACAAGAGACCCAGTACTTC. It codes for CASSSGLALQETQYF.

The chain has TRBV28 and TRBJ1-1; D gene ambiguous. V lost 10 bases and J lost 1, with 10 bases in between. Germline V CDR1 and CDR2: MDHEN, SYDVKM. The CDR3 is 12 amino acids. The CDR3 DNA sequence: TGTGCCACCAAGCGGGGGAACACTGAAGCTTTCTTT. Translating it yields CATKRGNTEAFF.

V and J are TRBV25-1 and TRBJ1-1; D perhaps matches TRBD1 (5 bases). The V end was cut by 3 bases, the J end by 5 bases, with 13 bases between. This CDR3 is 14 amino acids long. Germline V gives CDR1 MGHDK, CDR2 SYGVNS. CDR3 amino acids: CASSDPGRRTEAFF. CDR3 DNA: TGTGCCAGCAGTGACCCAGGGAGGAGGACTGAAGCTTTCTTT.

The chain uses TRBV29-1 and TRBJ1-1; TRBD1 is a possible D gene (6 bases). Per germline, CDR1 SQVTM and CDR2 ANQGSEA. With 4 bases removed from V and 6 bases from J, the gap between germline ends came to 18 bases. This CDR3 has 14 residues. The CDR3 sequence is CSVGGGGAGAEAFF. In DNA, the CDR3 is TGCAGCGTTGGCGGTGGGGGGGCAGGGGCTGAAGCTTTCTTT.

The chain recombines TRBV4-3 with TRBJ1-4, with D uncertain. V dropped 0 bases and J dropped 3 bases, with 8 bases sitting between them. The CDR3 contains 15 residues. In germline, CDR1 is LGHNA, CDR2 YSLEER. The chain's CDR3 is CASSQEGTANEKLFF. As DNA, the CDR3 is TGCGCCAGCAGCCAAGAAGGAACAGCTAATGAAAAACTGTTTTTT.

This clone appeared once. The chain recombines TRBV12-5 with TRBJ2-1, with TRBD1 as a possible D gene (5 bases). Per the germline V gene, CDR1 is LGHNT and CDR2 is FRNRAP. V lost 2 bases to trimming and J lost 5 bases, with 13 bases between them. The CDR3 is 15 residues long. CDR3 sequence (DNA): TGTGCTAGTGGTTTGCCGACAGCGTCCGACAATGAGCAGTTCTTC. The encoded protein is CASGLPTASDNEQFF.

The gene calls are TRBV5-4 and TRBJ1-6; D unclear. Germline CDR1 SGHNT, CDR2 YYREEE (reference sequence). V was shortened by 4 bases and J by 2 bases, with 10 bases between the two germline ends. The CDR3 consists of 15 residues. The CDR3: CASSKEGTYNSPLHF. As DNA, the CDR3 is TGTGCCAGCAGCAAGGAGGGAACCTATAATTCACCCCTCCACTTT.

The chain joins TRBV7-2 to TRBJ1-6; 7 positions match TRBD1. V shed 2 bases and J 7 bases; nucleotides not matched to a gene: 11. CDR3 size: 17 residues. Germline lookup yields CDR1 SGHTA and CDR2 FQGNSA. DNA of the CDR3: TGTGCCAGCAGCTTACGAGGGTGGGCAGGGGGAAATTCACCCCTCCACTTT. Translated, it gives CASSLRGWAGGNSPLHF.

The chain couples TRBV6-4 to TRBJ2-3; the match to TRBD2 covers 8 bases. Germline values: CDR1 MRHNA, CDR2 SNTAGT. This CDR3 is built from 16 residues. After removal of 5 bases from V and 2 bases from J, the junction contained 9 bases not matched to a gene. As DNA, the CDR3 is TGTGCCAGCAGTTTGGAGGCGGGGGGCAACACAGATACGCAGTATTTT. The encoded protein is CASSLEAGGNTDTQYF.

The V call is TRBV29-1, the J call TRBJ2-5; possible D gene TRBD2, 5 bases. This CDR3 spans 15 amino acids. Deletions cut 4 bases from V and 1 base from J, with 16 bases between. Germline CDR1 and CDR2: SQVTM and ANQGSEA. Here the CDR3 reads CSVVTMGDIQETQYF. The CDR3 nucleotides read TGCAGCGTTGTAACGATGGGAGACATCCAAGAGACCCAGTACTTC.

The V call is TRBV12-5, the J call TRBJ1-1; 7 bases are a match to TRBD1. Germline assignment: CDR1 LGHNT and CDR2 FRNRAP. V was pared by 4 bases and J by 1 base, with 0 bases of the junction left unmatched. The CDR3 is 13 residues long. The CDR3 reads CASGSGGNTEAFF. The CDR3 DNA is TGTGCTAGTGGTTCAGGGGGGAACACTGAAGCTTTCTTT.

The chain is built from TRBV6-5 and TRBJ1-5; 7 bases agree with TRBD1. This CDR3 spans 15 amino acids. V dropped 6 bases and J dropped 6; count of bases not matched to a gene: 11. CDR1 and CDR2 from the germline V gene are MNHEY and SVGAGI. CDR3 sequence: CASRRGTDRSQPQHF. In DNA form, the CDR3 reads TGTGCCAGCAGACGAGGGACAGACCGTAGTCAGCCCCAGCATTTT.

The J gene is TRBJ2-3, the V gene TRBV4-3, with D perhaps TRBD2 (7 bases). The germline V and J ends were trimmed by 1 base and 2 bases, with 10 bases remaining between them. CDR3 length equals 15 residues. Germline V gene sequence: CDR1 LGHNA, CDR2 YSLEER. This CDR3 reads CASSQAGGPTDTQYF. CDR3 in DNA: TGCGCCAGCAGCCAAGCGGGGGGCCCCACAGATACGCAGTATTTT.